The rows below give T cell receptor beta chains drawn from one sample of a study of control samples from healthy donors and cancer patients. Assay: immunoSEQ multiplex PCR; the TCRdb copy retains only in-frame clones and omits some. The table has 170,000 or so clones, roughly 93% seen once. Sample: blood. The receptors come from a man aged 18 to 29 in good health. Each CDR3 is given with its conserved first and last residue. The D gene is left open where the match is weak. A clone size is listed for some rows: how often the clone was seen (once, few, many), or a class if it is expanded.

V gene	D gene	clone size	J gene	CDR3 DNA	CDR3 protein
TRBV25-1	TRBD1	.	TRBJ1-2	TGTGCCAGCAGTCCTTCGGGGACAGGACTCTATGGCTACACCTTC	CASSPSGTGLYGYTF
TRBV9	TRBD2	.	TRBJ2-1	TGTGCCAGCAGCGTAGGCGGGGGGGCCGTCAATGAGCAGTTCTTC	CASSVGGGAVNEQFF
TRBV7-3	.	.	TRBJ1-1	TGTGCCAGCAGCTTAATCCCCGGAGGGGGGGAGGTGGGCAACACTGAAGCTTTCTTT	CASSLIPGGGEVGNTEAFF
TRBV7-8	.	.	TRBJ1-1	TGTGCCAGCAGCTTAGTAGGGGGGTACGCTGAAGCTTTCTTT	CASSLVGGYAEAFF
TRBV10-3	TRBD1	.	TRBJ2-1	TGTGCCATCAGTGAAGATAGGACAGGGCCCTACAATGAGCAGTTCTTC	CAISEDRTGPYNEQFF
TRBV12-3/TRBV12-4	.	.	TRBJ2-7	TGTGCCAGCAGTTTCGGGCAGGTCTACGAGCAGTACTTC	CASSFGQVYEQYF
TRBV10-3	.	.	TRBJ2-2	TGTGCCATCGGGGGGGCAAACACCGGGGAGCTGTTTTTT	CAIGGANTGELFF
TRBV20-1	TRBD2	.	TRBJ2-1	TGCAGTGCTAGTGCATTAGCGGGGGCCTCCTACAATGAGCAGTTCTTC	CSASALAGASYNEQFF
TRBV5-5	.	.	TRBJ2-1	TGTGCCAGCAGCCCAACAGGGTACAATGAGCAGTTCTTC	CASSPTGYNEQFF
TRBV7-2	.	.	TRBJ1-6	TGTGCCAGCAGCTTACAGGGGAAGAATAATTCACCCCTCCACTTT	CASSLQGKNNSPLHF
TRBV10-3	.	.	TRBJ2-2	TGTGCCATCAAATCCGGGAACTACACCGGGGAGCTGTTTTTT	CAIKSGNYTGELFF
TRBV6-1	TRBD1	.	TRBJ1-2	TGTGCCAGCAGAGAATTTCGGACAGGGGGCTCAGATAGAGGCTACACCTTC	CASREFRTGGSDRGYTF
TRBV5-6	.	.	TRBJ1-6	TGTGCCAGCAGCCGGGGCTGGGGCAGCTCCTATAATTCACCCCTCCACTTT	CASSRGWGSSYNSPLHF
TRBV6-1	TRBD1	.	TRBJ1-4	TGTGCCAGCAGTGAAAACGACAGGGAATGGGAAAAACTGTTTTTT	CASSENDREWEKLFF
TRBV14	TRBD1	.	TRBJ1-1	TGTGCCAGCAACCAAGAAAGGGGGCTGGAGGGCACTGAAGCTTTCTTT	CASNQERGLEGTEAFF
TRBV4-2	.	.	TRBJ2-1	TGTGCCAGCAGGCATGGGGGTAATATCTCCCCTAGCAATGAGCAGTTCTTC	CASRHGGNISPSNEQFF
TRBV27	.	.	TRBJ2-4	TGTGCCAGCAGTTTAAAGGGTGGAACCAAAAACATTCAGTACTTC	CASSLKGGTKNIQYF
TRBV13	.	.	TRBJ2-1	TGTGCCAGCAGCTATACCCCCGGGGGGCTATCCTACAATGAGCAGTTCTTC	CASSYTPGGLSYNEQFF
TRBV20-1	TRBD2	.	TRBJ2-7	TGCAGTGCTAGTCCGGCTAGCGGGGGGAGCTCCTACGAGCAGTACTTC	CSASPASGGSSYEQYF
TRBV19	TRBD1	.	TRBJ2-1	TGTGCCAGTAAGGAGGACAGGGTCGGCTATGATGAGCAGTTCTTC	CASKEDRVGYDEQFF
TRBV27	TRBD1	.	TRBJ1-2	TGTGCCAGCAGTCAAGGGGGCAGTGGCTACACCTTC	CASSQGGSGYTF
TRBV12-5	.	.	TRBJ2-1	TGTGCTAGTGGTTTGTTCGGGGCGCTGGTAAATGAGCAGTTCTTC	CASGLFGALVNEQFF
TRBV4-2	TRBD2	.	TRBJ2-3	TGTGCCAGCAGCCAAGACGGGCGGGGGGGCCGAGATACGCAGTATTTT	CASSQDGRGGRDTQYF
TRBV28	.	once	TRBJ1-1	TGTGCCAGCAGTTTACCCCGGAACACTGAAGCTTTCTTT	CASSLPRNTEAFF
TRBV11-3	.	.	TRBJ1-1	TGTGCCAGCAGCTTAATGAACACTGAAGCTTTCTTT	CASSLMNTEAFF
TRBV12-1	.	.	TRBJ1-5	TGTGCCAGCAGCTTTGGACAGGTCCGAAATCAGCCCCAGCATTTT	CASSFGQVRNQPQHF
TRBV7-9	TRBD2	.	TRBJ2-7	TGTGCCAGCAGCCGGACTAGCGGGGGCCACTACGAGCAGTACTTC	CASSRTSGGHYEQYF
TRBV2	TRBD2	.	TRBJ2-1	TGTGCCAGCAGTGAAGCCCGGGGGGGGACCAATGAGCAGTTCTTC	CASSEARGGTNEQFF
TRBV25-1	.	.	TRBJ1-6	TGTGCCAGCGTTCCCCGAGGACAGTACGATTCACCCCTCCACTTT	CASVPRGQYDSPLHF
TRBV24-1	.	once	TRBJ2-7	TGTGCCACCAGTGACTCCGACAGCTACTACGAGCAGTACTTC	CATSDSDSYYEQYF
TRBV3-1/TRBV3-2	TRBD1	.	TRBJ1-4	TGTGCCAGCAGCTGGCGGACAGGGTTTAATGAAAAACTGTTTTTT	CASSWRTGFNEKLFF
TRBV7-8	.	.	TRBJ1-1	TGTGCCAGCAGCTTATCTATCAGGGACACTGAAGCTTTCTTT	CASSLSIRDTEAFF
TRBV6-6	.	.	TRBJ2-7	TGTGCCAGCAGTTACAGTAGTAGCGGAGCCTACGAGCAGTACTTC	CASSYSSSGAYEQYF
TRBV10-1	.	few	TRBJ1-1	TGCGCCAGCAGTCCCGGGGGACGGGTGAACACTGAAGCTTTCTTT	CASSPGGRVNTEAFF
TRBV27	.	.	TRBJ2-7	TGTGCCAGCAGTTTGGACGGACCCTACGAGCAGTACTTC	CASSLDGPYEQYF
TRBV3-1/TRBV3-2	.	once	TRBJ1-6	TGTGCCAGCAGCCTAGGAAACGCCTATAATTCACCCCTCCACTTT	CASSLGNAYNSPLHF
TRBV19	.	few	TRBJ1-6	TGTGCCAGTAGTATGAAAGCAGGGGTTGGCTATTCACCCCTCCACTTT	CASSMKAGVGYSPLHF
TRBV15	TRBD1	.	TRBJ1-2	TGTGCCACCAGCGGGGGGACAGGTTGGGGCTACACCTTC	CATSGGTGWGYTF
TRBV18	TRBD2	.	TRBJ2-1	TGTGCCAGCTCCCCCGGGCCCGGCGGGGGGGCCGGTGAGCAGTTCTTC	CASSPGPGGGAGEQFF
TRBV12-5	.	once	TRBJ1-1	TGTGCTAGTGGTTTAGGACGGTACACTGAAGCTTTCTTT	CASGLGRYTEAFF
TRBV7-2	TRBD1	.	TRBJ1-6	TGTGCCAGCAGCCGAGACAGGGGAGGGCCCCTCCACTTT	CASSRDRGGPLHF
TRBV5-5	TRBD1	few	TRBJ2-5	TGTGCCAGCAGCCCCTACCGGGACAGGGAGACCCAGTACTTC	CASSPYRDRETQYF
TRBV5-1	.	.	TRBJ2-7	TGCGCCAGCAGATCGACAGGTTACTACGAGCAGTACTTC	CASRSTGYYEQYF
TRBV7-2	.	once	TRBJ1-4	TGTGCCAGCAGCCCCCGAAATGGGGGCTATGAAAAACTGTTTTTT	CASSPRNGGYEKLFF
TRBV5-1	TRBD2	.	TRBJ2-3	TGCGCCAGCAGGACTAGCGGGGTTACAGATACGCAGTATTTT	CASRTSGVTDTQYF
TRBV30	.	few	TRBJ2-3	TGTGCCTGGACTGTATCAGCAGATACGCAGTATTTT	CAWTVSADTQYF